This T cell receptor beta chain was profiled in a study of cytomegalovirus exposure and HLA in healthy donors. Regarding the study as a whole: About 87% or about 30% of the time was how often most TCR beta V segments were productive, according to an earlier analysis. DRB1 had the most TCR associations and HLA-C the fewest, a later analysis found, with rates varying by HLA locus. HLA-A and HLA-B allele assignments for most subjects were reportedly predicted accurately using TCR beta sequences. In a later analysis, common viral pathogens appeared linked to several of the most significant clusters.

The PCR contained 60 Vbeta and 13 Jbeta primers. Clones were sequenced by immunoSEQ multiplex PCR, and TCRdb holds only the in-frame ones, with some missing. There are 210,000 or so clones in the sample; less than 85% occur only once, and approximately 0.22% lies in the top ten. About this clone: Its antigen remains unknown.

The CDR3 contains 16 residues. CDR1 is LGHNA and CDR2 is YNFKEQ in the germline V gene. With V trimmed by 1 base and J by 7 bases, 6 bases remained unmatched. Sequences were obtained from PBMCs. This rearrangement joins TRBV4-2 to TRBJ1-4, with TRBD1 identical over 10 bases. The TCR sequence derives from a girl aged 2 to 10 in good health and CMV-seronegative. In nucleotides, the CDR3 is TGTGCCAGCAGCCAAGGCCGTGGGACAGGGGTTGAAAAACTGTTTTTT. Translation gives CASSQGRGTGVEKLFF.